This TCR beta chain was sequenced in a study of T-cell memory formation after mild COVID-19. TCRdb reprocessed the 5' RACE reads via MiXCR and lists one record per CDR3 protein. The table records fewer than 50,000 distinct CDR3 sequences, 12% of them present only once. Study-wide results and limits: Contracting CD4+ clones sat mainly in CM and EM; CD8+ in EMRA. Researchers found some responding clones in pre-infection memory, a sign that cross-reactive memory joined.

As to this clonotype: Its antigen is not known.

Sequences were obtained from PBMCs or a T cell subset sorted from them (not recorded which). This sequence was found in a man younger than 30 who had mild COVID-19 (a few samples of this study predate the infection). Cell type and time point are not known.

CDR3 sequence reads: CSAEEGTEAFF. The DNA for the CDR3 is TGCAGTGCTGAAGAGGGGACTGAAGCTTTCTTT. The J gene is TRBJ1-1, the V gene TRBV20-1; maybe TRBD1 (5 bases). V was trimmed by 5 bases and J by 5 bases, leaving 9 bases between them. The CDR3 has 11 amino acids. Germline V gene sequence: CDR1 DFQATT, CDR2 SNEGSKA (reference sequence).